The clone carrying this T cell receptor beta chain was seen ten or more times. Its antigen is currently unknown. MiXCR, run by TCRdb on the reads, gives a single entry per CDR3 protein. Of about 150,000 distinct CDR3 sequences detected, more than 15% appear once; the ten largest clones hold 18%. The data are from a study of T cell repertoires in cytomegalovirus infection. Looking at the study overall: Both CMV infection and a matching HLA type were indicated by public TCR beta signatures. Study-wide results and limits: The ex vivo response was dominated by HLA-C-restricted CMV-specific TCR beta clonotypes. Public TCR beta family frequency separated CMV-and-HLA carriers, including in an independent cohort.

CDR1 is SGHVS and CDR2 is FQNEAQ in the germline V gene. Trimming cost V 2 bases and J 5 bases; bases outside gene matches: 14. There are 17 residues in the CDR3. Sequencing used CD8+ T cells from PBMCs. This TCR derives from a human donor in good health (CMV status not recorded). Some clones in this sample may be carry-over from other donors' samples. This rearrangement joins TRBV7-8 to TRBJ1-1, with 7 bases aligning to TRBD1. DNA of the CDR3: TGTGCCAGCAGCTTAAGGGGGGGCTGGACAGGAGGGACTGAAGCTTTCTTT. It is translated as CASSLRGGWTGGTEAFF. The full variable domain, with the rest looked up from reference TRBV7-8 and TRBJ1-1, is GAGVSQSPRYKVAKRGQDVALRCDPISGHVSLFWYQQALGQGPEFLTYFQNEAQLDKSGLPSDRFFAERPEGSVSTLKIQRTQQEDSAVYLCASSLRGGWTGGTEAFFGQGTRLTVV.